Given below is one TCR beta chain in context. The antigen this receptor binds is unknown. The input lacks base qualities; no much larger clone sits a single base away. This specimen comes from a study of blood T cell repertoires in COVID-19 (dated by TCRdb to between 2020 and 2021). The study in broad terms: Collaborator samples came from the United States, Italy and Spain and covered acute and convalescent phases of COVID-19. The prospective study material was composed of cDNA or gDNA derived from T cells, B-cell-depleted T cells, or PBMCs. Deeply sampled blood TCRbeta repertoires from subjects exposed to, actively infected with, or recovered from COVID-19 were included in the dataset. A freely available public database, intended as a resource for researchers studying the immune response to SARS-CoV-2, is where the repertoires were released. The samples were drawn from two sources: the first 160 participants of the ongoing ImmuneRACE study, and 1,000 to 1,500 subjects contributed by 6 global collaborators. The sample metadata nearly always contained a de-identified subject ID, COVID-19 status, age in years and sex. Where HLA class I and class II types were available, the types were taken from metadata supplied by the sample provider, not from assay-based typing. General study outcomes and caveats: How much clinical and demographic metadata was included differed by source and by participant, and the metadata was provided uncurated.

The CDR3 holds 13 amino acids from the cysteine to the phenylalanine. Only CDR3 DNA is held: 39 bases, read in frame from base 1. The germline V gene supplies CDR1 MNHEY and CDR2 SVGAGI. The germline ends are 16 bases apart after V is trimmed by 6 bases and J by 8 bases. Whole blood was collected in K2EDTA tubes by collaborating institutions according to the institutions' own protocols. Collaborator samples were shipped for TCRbeta analysis as frozen whole blood, isolated PBMCs, or DNA extracted from either sample type. TCRbeta CDR3 regions were amplified from genomic DNA using the immunoSEQ Assay, a bias-controlled multiplex PCR. Per the original workflow: Nucleated cell counts per sample were estimated from amplification of reference gene primers within the assay. To quantify the absolute abundance of each unique TCRbeta CDR3 rearrangement, sequence reads were collapsed and filtered. For each sample, productive Simpson clonality was calculated by taking the square root of Simpson's diversity index across productive rearrangements. Entries here come from immuneACCESS through TCRdb and include only in-frame sequences with V and J called. Some clones fail to appear in such tables; in the studies checked, an unresolved V gene covers under half of the shortfall, and the cause of the remainder is unknown. That table is the source of V, J and clone size, and D and trimming were worked out from the DNA. This sample gives 200,000 to 250,000 clones in total; more than 70% of them show up just once. About 3.6% of the sample comes from the top ten.

The sample consisted of peripheral blood. The chain couples TRBV6-5 to TRBJ1-2; no D gene can be assigned with confidence. This receptor was obtained from a woman of 80 years or more with acute or convalescent COVID-19. In nucleotide form, the sequence is TGTGCCAGCAGAGCCGGAGGGTGGGGAGGCTACACCTTC. Translated, this gives CASRAGGWGGYTF.